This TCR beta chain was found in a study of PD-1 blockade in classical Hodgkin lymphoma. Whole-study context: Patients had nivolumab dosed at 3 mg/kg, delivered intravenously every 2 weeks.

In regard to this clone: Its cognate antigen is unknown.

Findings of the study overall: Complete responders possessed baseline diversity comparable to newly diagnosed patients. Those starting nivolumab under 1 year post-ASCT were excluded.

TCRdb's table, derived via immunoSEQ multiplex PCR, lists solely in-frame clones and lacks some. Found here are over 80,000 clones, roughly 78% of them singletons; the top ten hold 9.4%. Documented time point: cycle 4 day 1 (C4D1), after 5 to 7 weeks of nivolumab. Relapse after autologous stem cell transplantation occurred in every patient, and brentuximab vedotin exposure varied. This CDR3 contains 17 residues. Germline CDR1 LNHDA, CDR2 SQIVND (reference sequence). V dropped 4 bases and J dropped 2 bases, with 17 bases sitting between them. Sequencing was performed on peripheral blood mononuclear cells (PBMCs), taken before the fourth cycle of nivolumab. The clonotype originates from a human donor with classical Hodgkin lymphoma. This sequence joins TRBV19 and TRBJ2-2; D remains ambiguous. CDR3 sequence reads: CASSTSVSLANTGELFF. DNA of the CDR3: TGTGCCAGTAGTACTTCCGTGTCCTTGGCTAACACCGGGGAGCTGTTTTTT.